This T cell receptor (beta chain) was retrieved from a study of blood T cell repertoires in COVID-19. The overall study: Samples of COVID-19 (acute and convalescent) were obtained from the United States, Italy and Spain.

Clones were read by immunoSEQ multiplex PCR, and TCRdb kept only the in-frame ones, dropping some. The table has about 110,000 clones, about nine tenths seen once; the top ten hold under 1.5%. The CDR3 loop spans 14 amino acids. CDR1 is SGHAT, CDR2 FQDESV, per germline (reference sequence). V lost 5 bases to trimming and J lost 5 bases; unmatched junction nucleotides: 3. Sequencing was performed on peripheral blood. The chain uses TRBV11-1 and TRBJ2-3; TRBD1 matches at 11 bases. The TCR comes from a woman aged 30 to 39 with acute or convalescent COVID-19. CDR3 bases: TGTGCCAGCAGCCCGGACAGGGGGCGAGATACGCAGTATTTT. It is translated as CASSPDRGRDTQYF.